The sequence of this TCR beta chain was determined in a study of T cell clones after liver transplantation. Background on the study: Third-party-reactive TCRbeta sequences from pre-transplant mixed lymphocyte reactions served as antigen-independent comparators. Three of the eight recipients were HCV-positive; the rest had non-autoimmune, non-viral transplant indications.

The CDR3 is 14 residues long. Germline V gene data show CDR1 as SGHTA and CDR2 as FQGTGA. V lost 5 bases, J lost 3 bases, and 4 bases stayed unmatched. TCRdb's copy holds only in-frame clones and misses some; the assay was immunoSEQ multiplex PCR. This table has 90,000 to 120,000 clones, 75% to 90% appearing once. V is TRBV7-3 and J is TRBJ1-2; 9 bases map to TRBD1. The TCR originated in a human donor who received a liver transplant. The specimen was CD4+ T cells from blood, collected before liver transplant. The DNA of the CDR3 is TGTGCCAGCAGCCGGGACAGGGCGGACTATGGCTACACCTTC. Its translation: CASSRDRADYGYTF. Based on the CDR3 plus reference TRBV7-3 and TRBJ1-2, the full variable domain is GAGVSQTPSNKVTEKGKYVELRCDPISGHTALYWYRQSLGQGPEFLIYFQGTGAADDSGLPNDRFFAVRPEGSVSTLKIQRTERGDSAVYLCASSRDRADYGYTFGSGTRLTVV.